Sequencing of this TCR beta chain was carried out in a study of blood T cell repertoires in COVID-19. Study details: Researchers got acute and convalescent COVID-19 samples from the United States, Italy and Spain. Sample material is recorded as cDNA or gDNA derived from T cells, B-cell-depleted T cells, or PBMCs.

Sequencing was performed with immunoSEQ multiplex PCR; in TCRdb, only in-frame clones are kept and a portion is missing. The sample lists some 200,000 clones; 86% were seen once. V was clipped by 9 bases and J by 0 bases, with 11 bases between them. The CDR3 length is 13 residues. Germline V lookup: CDR1 ENHRY, CDR2 SYGVKD. In this sample, this clone turned up a few times. The sequence came from an older woman with COVID-19, enrolled during active disease. The chain combines TRBV10-3 with TRBJ1-1, with D possibly being TRBD1 (6 bases). The sample taken for sequencing was peripheral blood. CDR3 coding DNA: TGTGCCATTCGAGGGGGACTGAACACTGAAGCTTTCTTT. Its protein is CAIRGGLNTEAFF.